The entry below describes one T cell receptor (beta chain). Cells designated naive CD8 were CD45RO-negative and were positively selected for CCR7, with terminally differentiated effector memory CD45RA+ cells excluded. This sample was taken from a study of shared clonotypes between healthy human individuals. This table comes from immunoSEQ multiplex PCR, and its TCRdb copy is limited to in-frame clones, with some not included. The sample has hundreds of thousands of clones, 98% seen once. Trimming removed 7 bases at V and 5 bases at J, with 8 bases between. The CDR3 extends over 11 amino acids. Germline-derived CDR1 and CDR2 are MNHNS and SASEGT.

This chain joins TRBV6-1 and TRBJ1-1; a possible D gene is TRBD1 (5 bases). The sequence derives from a man aged 25-45 years in good health. The sample taken for sequencing was naive CD8+ T cells sorted from blood. Here the CDR3 reads CASKKGTEAFF. DNA for the CDR3: TGTGCCAGCAAGAAGGGGACTGAAGCTTTCTTT.